This T cell receptor (beta chain) was captured in a study of cytomegalovirus exposure and HLA in healthy donors. The primer mix had 60 Vbeta and 13 Jbeta primers. The authors' processing: Around 10 million of the about 80 million unique TCR beta chains counted in a later analysis were shared. Only in-frame clones appear in the TCRdb table, and some are missing; sequencing was by immunoSEQ multiplex PCR. That table is the source of V, J and clone size, and D and trimming were worked out from the DNA. The repertoire includes tens of thousands of clones, about 70% of them detected once, and about an eighth sits in the top ten. Healthy bone marrow donors formed the donor group. Worth noting for this clone: Its cognate antigen is unknown.

CDR1 and CDR2 (germline): SGHNT, YYREEE (reference sequence). Losses at the gene ends were 4 bases for V and 6 bases for J; bases not matched to a gene: 12. The CDR3 is made up of 15 amino acids. Findings and limits, study-wide: Earlier analysis looked at TCR beta V segments, and most were productive about 87% or about 30% of the time.

The rearrangement links TRBV5-4 to TRBJ2-5, with 7 bases matching TRBD2. This TCR was sampled from a male donor in good health and CMV-seropositive. Specimen: PBMCs. The CDR3 DNA sequence: TGTGCCAGCAGCCCCCCGGGAGGTGAAAAAAAGACCCAGTACTTC. This encodes CASSPPGGEKKTQYF.